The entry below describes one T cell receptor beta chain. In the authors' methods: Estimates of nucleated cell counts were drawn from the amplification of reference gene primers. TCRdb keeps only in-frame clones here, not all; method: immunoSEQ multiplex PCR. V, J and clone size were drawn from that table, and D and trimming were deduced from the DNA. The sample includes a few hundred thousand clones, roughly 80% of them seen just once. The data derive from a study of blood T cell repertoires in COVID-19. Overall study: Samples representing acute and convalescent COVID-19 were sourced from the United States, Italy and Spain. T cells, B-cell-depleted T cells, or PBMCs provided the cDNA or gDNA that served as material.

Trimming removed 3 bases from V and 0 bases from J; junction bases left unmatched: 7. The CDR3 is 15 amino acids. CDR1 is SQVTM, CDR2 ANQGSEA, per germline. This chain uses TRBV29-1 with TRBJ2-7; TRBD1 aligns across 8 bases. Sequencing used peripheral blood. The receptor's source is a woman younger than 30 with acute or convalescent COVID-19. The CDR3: CSVDMGTGNSYEQYF. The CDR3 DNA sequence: TGCAGCGTTGACATGGGGACAGGCAACTCCTACGAGCAGTACTTC.